The 15 T cell receptor beta chains listed next were all sequenced from one sample in a study of blood T cell repertoires in COVID-19. Produced via immunoSEQ multiplex PCR; TCRdb's table is partial and in-frame only. The table lists about 120,000 clones, around 90% of them singletons. Source material: peripheral blood. The receptors here all came from a woman aged 60-75 years with COVID-19, enrolled during active disease.

The gene calls are TRBV7-2 and TRBJ1-1; 7 bases agree with TRBD1. J lost 5 bases, V lost 3 bases, and 3 bases had no gene match. Looked up from germline, CDR1 is SGHTA and CDR2 is FQGNSA. The CDR3 covers 13 residues. The CDR3 sequence is CASSFTGVTEAFF. CDR3 nucleotides: TGTGCCAGCAGCTTTACAGGGGTAACTGAAGCTTTCTTT.

This clone has a single count. The chain has TRBV2 and TRBJ1-3; possibly TRBD1 for D (6 bases). The CDR3 is made up of 17 amino acids. The V end lost 6 bases, the J end lost 0 bases, and 18 bases lay between the germline ends. CDR1 and CDR2 (germline): SNHLY, FYNNEI. The DNA of the CDR3 is TGTGCCAGCAGCTGGGGGGGCAGCGATTCCTCTGGAAACACCATATATTTT. Translation: CASSWGGSDSSGNTIYF.

This clone was found a few times. The chain joins TRBV5-5 to TRBJ1-5; a possible D gene is TRBD1 (6 bases). Trimming took off 0 bases at V and 5 bases at J, with 18 bases between the two ends. Germline loops: CDR1 SGHKS, CDR2 YYEKEE (reference sequence). The CDR3 loop spans 17 amino acids. In DNA form, the CDR3 reads TGTGCCAGCAGCTTGGAGGCGGGGGCTTCGGGGGATCAGCCCCAGCATTTT. It encodes CASSLEAGASGDQPQHF.

This clone has only one observation. The chain recombines TRBV19 with TRBJ2-1, with 11 bases lining up with TRBD2. Germline trimming cut 6 bases from V and 4 bases from J; bases unmatched to any gene: 5. Germline-derived CDR1 and CDR2 are LNHDA and SQIVND (reference sequence). This CDR3 has 15 residues. The CDR3 sequence is CASSNLAGGYNEQFF. In nucleotides, the CDR3 is TGTGCCAGTAGCAATCTAGCGGGGGGATACAATGAGCAGTTCTTC.

This chain connects TRBV5-1 to TRBJ1-2, with D tentatively TRBD1 (6 bases). The CDR3 is made up of 15 amino acids. The germline V and J ends were trimmed by 4 bases and 4 bases, with 17 bases remaining between them. Germline V lookup: CDR1 SGHRS, CDR2 YFSETQ. The CDR3 sequence: CASSPTDRGSYGYTF. The CDR3 bases are TGCGCCAGCAGCCCGACGGACAGAGGATCCTATGGCTACACCTTC.

This clone was picked up one time. This chain uses TRBV21-1 with TRBJ2-3; the table calls TRBD2, which could not be checked here. TRBV21-1 is a known pseudogene. The CDR3 contains 17 residues. The CDR3 sequence is CASSTLPQGLEGDTQYF. CDR3 DNA: TGTGCCAGCAGCACCTTGCCACAGGGACTAGAAGGGGATACGCAGTATTTT.

The CDR3 sequence: CSVGRQGLNTEAFF. The CDR3 DNA reads TGCAGCGTTGGGAGGCAGGGGCTGAACACTGAAGCTTTCTTT. The gene calls are TRBV29-1 and TRBJ1-1, with D possibly TRBD1 on 6 matching bases. V lost 4 bases and J lost 0, with 12 bases in between. The CDR3 has 14 residues. Germline CDR1 reads SQVTM; CDR2 reads ANQGSEA.

This rearrangement joins TRBV12-5 to TRBJ1-4, with 7 bases aligning to TRBD1. V shed 1 base and J 6 bases; nucleotides not matched to a gene: 2. The CDR3 spans 14 residues. Per the germline V gene, CDR1 is LGHNT and CDR2 is FRNRAP. The CDR3 DNA is TGTGCTAGTGGTTTGGCTCAGGGGGATGAAAAACTGTTTTTT. It yields the protein CASGLAQGDEKLFF. The whole variable domain, remainder taken from reference TRBV12-5 and TRBJ1-4, is DARVTQTPRHKVTEMGQEVTMRCQPILGHNTVFWYRQTMMQGLELLAYFRNRAPLDDSGMPKDRFSAEMPDATLATLKIQPSEPRDSAVYFCASGLAQGDEKLFFGSGTQLSVL.

In nucleotides, the CDR3 is TGTGCCAGCTCACGGTCAGTTGGGGGCACGGGGAATGAGCAGTTCTTC. Amino acids: CASSRSVGGTGNEQFF. The rearrangement uses TRBV18 and TRBJ2-1, with a possible D match to TRBD1 (6 bases). This CDR3 has 16 residues. V lost 4 bases to trimming and J lost 7 bases, with 20 bases between them. In germline, CDR1 is KGHSH, CDR2 LQKENI.

This chain connects TRBV11-2 to TRBJ2-7, with 7 bases aligning to TRBD1. J lost 6 bases, V lost 5 bases, and 7 bases had no gene match. This CDR3 region has 13 residues. The germline V gene encodes CDR1 SGHAT and CDR2 FQNNGV. CDR3: CASSNKQGREQYF. For the CDR3, the DNA is TGTGCCAGCAGCAACAAACAGGGGCGCGAGCAGTACTTC.

The chain links TRBV7-9 to TRBJ2-1, with a tentative D call TRBD2 (6 bases). Germline V gene sequence: CDR1 SEHNR, CDR2 FQNEAQ (reference sequence). V was shortened by 5 bases and J by 4 bases, with 21 bases between the two germline ends. The CDR3 contains 17 residues. CDR3 loop: CASSNSMDYNGYNEQFF. CDR3 in DNA: TGTGCCAGCAGCAATTCCATGGACTACAATGGTTACAATGAGCAGTTCTTC.

V and J are TRBV4-2 and TRBJ1-5; D is perhaps TRBD1 (6 bases). Trimming removed 1 base from V and 6 bases from J, with 19 bases in between. The germline V gene has CDR1 LGHNA and CDR2 YNFKEQ. There are 17 residues in the CDR3. The CDR3 nucleotides read TGTGCCAGCAGCCAAGGGGAAATTACAGGGCCTGGTCAGCCCCAGCATTTT. This gives the protein CASSQGEITGPGQPQHF.

V gene TRBV19 combines with J gene TRBJ1-2; 7 bases agree with TRBD1. Germline CDR1 LNHDA, CDR2 SQIVND (reference sequence). Trimming took 4 bases from V and 2 from J; bases not matched to a gene: 4. This CDR3 has 14 amino acids. The CDR3 loop is CASSTEGQNYGYTF. Written as DNA, the CDR3 is TGTGCCAGTAGTACAGAGGGACAGAACTATGGCTACACCTTC.

Here the CDR3 reads CATSSRHYEQYF. CDR3 nucleotides: TGTGCCACCAGCAGCCGACACTACGAGCAGTACTTC. V gene TRBV15 combines with J gene TRBJ2-7; D not certain. Between the trimmed V and J ends, which lost 3 bases and 3 bases, there was a span of 6 bases. Germline V gene data show CDR1 as LNHNV and CDR2 as YYDKDF (reference sequence). The CDR3 has 12 residues.

This chain connects TRBV9 to TRBJ2-5; 15 positions agree with TRBD2. The V gene's germline CDR1 is SGDLS and CDR2 YYNGEE. The CDR3 runs 16 residues. Trimming removed 3 bases from V and 1 base from J; junction bases left unmatched: 1. DNA of the CDR3: TGTGCCAGCAGCGCGGGACTAGCGGGGGGCCAAGAGACCCAGTACTTC. Translating it yields CASSAGLAGGQETQYF.